The 17 T cell receptor beta chains reported below all come from one sample, sequenced in a study of blood T cell repertoires in COVID-19. Assay: immunoSEQ multiplex PCR; the TCRdb copy retains only in-frame clones and omits some. The sample yields a few hundred thousand clones, 80% to 90% seen once. Sequenced sample: PBMCs or T cells enriched from blood (not recorded which). The receptor source for this set is a woman aged 25 to 39 who had been exposed to COVID-19.

The DNA of the CDR3 is TGTGCCAGCAGCATCCGGGACAGGGGGATTAATGAAAAACTGTTTTTT. Its translation is CASSIRDRGINEKLFF. J is TRBJ1-4 and V is TRBV5-8; TRBD1 aligns across 11 bases. The junction had 6 bases not matched to a gene; V was cut back by 4 bases and J by 4 bases. This CDR3 is built from 16 residues. The germline CDR1 and CDR2 sequences are SGHTS and YDEGEE.

The V and J genes are TRBV27 and TRBJ1-2; 9 positions agree with TRBD1. Per the germline V gene, CDR1 is MNHEY and CDR2 is SMNVEV (reference sequence). The CDR3 contains 14 residues. The V gene end was trimmed by 3 bases and the J gene end by 7 bases; junction bases not matched to a gene: 6. CDR3 sequence reads: CASSFAQGAPGYTF. The CDR3 DNA follows: TGTGCCAGCAGTTTCGCACAGGGGGCGCCTGGCTACACCTTC.

The gene calls are TRBV19 and TRBJ2-7, with TRBD2 as a possible D gene (5 bases). Germline assignment: CDR1 LNHDA and CDR2 SQIVND (reference sequence). Trimming removed 3 bases at V and 0 bases at J, with 18 bases between. The length of the CDR3 is 17 residues. CDR3 residues: CASSIGSHTLGSYEQYF. The CDR3 DNA sequence: TGTGCCAGTAGTATTGGAAGCCACACACTAGGCTCCTACGAGCAGTACTTC.

V is TRBV7-9 and J is TRBJ1-2; TRBD1 matches 8 bases. Germline assignment: CDR1 SEHNR and CDR2 FQNEAQ (reference sequence). The CDR3 is 14 amino acids. Losses at the gene ends were 4 bases for V and 6 bases for J; bases not matched to a gene: 7. CDR3: CASSSSGGADGYTF. The CDR3 DNA reads TGTGCCAGCAGCTCATCAGGGGGCGCAGATGGCTACACCTTC.

The genes are TRBV20-1 and TRBJ2-7; possible D gene TRBD1, 6 bases. Per germline, CDR1 DFQATT and CDR2 SNEGSKA (reference sequence). CDR3 length equals 10 residues. V dropped 5 bases and J dropped 10 bases, with 12 bases sitting between them. CDR3 loop: CSAEQGTQYF. In nucleotides, the CDR3 is TGCAGTGCTGAACAGGGTACTCAGTACTTC.

Only one count was recorded for this clone. This sequence joins TRBV5-1 and TRBJ2-3, with 11 bases matching TRBD2. Trimming cost V 4 bases and J 6 bases; bases outside gene matches: 7. CDR1 is SGHRS, CDR2 YFSETQ, per germline. The CDR3 has 15 residues. The CDR3 coding sequence is TGCGCCAGCAGCACGGGACTAGCGGCCCGGGATACGCAGTATTTT. Translating gives CASSTGLAARDTQYF. Looking up the rest from reference TRBV5-1 and TRBJ2-3 gives the full variable domain: KAGVTQTPRYLIKTRGQQVTLSCSPISGHRSVSWYQQTPGQGLQFLFEYFSETQRNKGNFPGRFSGRQFSNSRSEMNVSTLELGDSALYLCASSTGLAARDTQYFGPGTRLTVL.

V usage is TRBV20-1 and J usage is TRBJ1-3; no reliable D call. The CDR3 sequence is 11 residues long. V lost 5 bases and J lost 3, with 5 bases in between. Germline CDR1 and CDR2: DFQATT and SNEGSKA (reference sequence). CDR3 nucleotides: TGCAGTGCTGTGAGTGGAAACACCATATATTTT. It translates to CSAVSGNTIYF.

This sequence joins TRBV15 and TRBJ1-6; D uncertain. V was clipped by 1 base and J by 6 bases, with 13 bases between them. This CDR3 comprises 16 residues. Germline assignment: CDR1 LNHNV and CDR2 YYDKDF (reference sequence). CDR3 nucleotide sequence: TGTGCCACCAGCAGAGTTCGATCCGCGAGTAATTCACCCCTCCACTTT. Its translation is CATSRVRSASNSPLHF.

The chain carries TRBV6-5 and TRBJ2-7; TRBD1 matches 10 bases. V lost 2 bases to trimming and J lost 7 bases; unmatched junction nucleotides: 5. The CDR3 spans 14 residues. The germline gives CDR1 MNHEY, CDR2 SVGAGI. Here the CDR3 reads CASSYPDRGREQYF. The CDR3 bases are TGTGCCAGCAGTTACCCCGACAGGGGGCGAGAGCAGTACTTC.

This chain connects TRBV5-1 to TRBJ1-2; D uncertain. Looked up from germline, CDR1 is SGHRS and CDR2 is YFSETQ. Trimming removed 2 bases from V and 2 bases from J, with 7 bases in between. The CDR3 contains 13 residues. The CDR3 sequence: CASSFTENYGYTF. The CDR3 DNA reads TGCGCCAGCAGCTTCACGGAGAACTATGGCTACACCTTC. The entire variable domain, with the rest obtained from reference TRBV5-1 and TRBJ1-2, is as follows: KAGVTQTPRYLIKTRGQQVTLSCSPISGHRSVSWYQQTPGQGLQFLFEYFSETQRNKGNFPGRFSGRQFSNSRSEMNVSTLELGDSALYLCASSFTENYGYTFGSGTRLTVV.

This chain connects TRBV24-1 to TRBJ2-7, with D maybe TRBD2 (5 bases). The CDR3 totals 16 residues. Germline V gene lookup returns CDR1 KGHDR and CDR2 SFDVKD. V dropped 3 bases and J dropped 6 bases, with 20 bases sitting between them. CDR3 in amino acids: CATSDPIPAGGSEQYF. CDR3 DNA sequence: TGTGCCACCAGTGATCCCATCCCCGCAGGCGGGTCCGAGCAGTACTTC.

V gene TRBV7-9 combines with J gene TRBJ1-2; 7 bases align to TRBD1. Per germline, CDR1 SEHNR and CDR2 FQNEAQ (reference sequence). The V gene end was trimmed by 5 bases and the J gene end by 1 base; junction bases not matched to a gene: 7. The CDR3 spans 15 residues. CDR3 loop: CASSPGTANNYGYTF. CDR3 in DNA: TGTGCCAGCAGCCCAGGGACAGCTAATAACTATGGCTACACCTTC.

The chain recombines TRBV29-1 with TRBJ2-7, with 13 nucleotides matching TRBD2. This CDR3 contains 14 residues. Germline trimming cut 3 bases from V and 2 bases from J; bases unmatched to any gene: 1. Germline V lookup: CDR1 SQVTM, CDR2 ANQGSEA. The CDR3 sequence: CSVEGTSGAYEQYF. The CDR3 DNA follows: TGCAGCGTTGAGGGGACTAGCGGGGCCTACGAGCAGTACTTC.

The chain couples TRBV6-1 to TRBJ2-3; TRBD1 might be the D (5 bases). Trimming stripped 2 bases from V and 1 base from J, with 13 bases between. Per the germline V gene, CDR1 is MNHNS and CDR2 is SASEGT. CDR3 length: 16 amino acids. The CDR3 sequence is CASSENSGIRTDTQYF. DNA for the CDR3: TGTGCCAGCAGTGAAAACTCAGGGATTCGCACAGATACGCAGTATTTT.

This clone was detected only once. The chain is built from TRBV5-1 and TRBJ1-6; D not resolved. With 4 bases removed from V and 0 bases from J, the gap between germline ends came to 11 bases. CDR3 length equals 16 residues. Germline-derived CDR1 and CDR2 are SGHRS and YFSETQ. CDR3 DNA: TGCGCCAGCAGCCAGACTTTTAGCTCCTATAATTCACCCCTCCACTTT. Translating it yields CASSQTFSSYNSPLHF.

This clone has a handful of counts. This chain uses TRBV6-5 with TRBJ2-4, with 7 nucleotides matching TRBD1. This CDR3 has 13 amino acids. Germline CDR1 and CDR2: MNHEY and SVGAGI. V was pared by 5 bases and J by 6 bases, with 4 bases of the junction left unmatched. For the CDR3, the DNA is TGTGCCAGCAGTACCAGGGGGAGAAACATTCAGTACTTC. Residues: CASSTRGRNIQYF.

The chain employs TRBV11-3 and TRBJ2-3; the match to TRBD2 covers 7 bases. The CDR3 runs to 17 residues. From germline, CDR1 is SGHNT and CDR2 YENEEA. The ends lost 1 base at V and 0 bases at J; junction bases unmatched: 7. The CDR3 nucleotides are TGTGCCAGCAGCTTAGCTACCACTAGCGAAAGCACAGATACGCAGTATTTT. It codes for CASSLATTSESTDTQYF.